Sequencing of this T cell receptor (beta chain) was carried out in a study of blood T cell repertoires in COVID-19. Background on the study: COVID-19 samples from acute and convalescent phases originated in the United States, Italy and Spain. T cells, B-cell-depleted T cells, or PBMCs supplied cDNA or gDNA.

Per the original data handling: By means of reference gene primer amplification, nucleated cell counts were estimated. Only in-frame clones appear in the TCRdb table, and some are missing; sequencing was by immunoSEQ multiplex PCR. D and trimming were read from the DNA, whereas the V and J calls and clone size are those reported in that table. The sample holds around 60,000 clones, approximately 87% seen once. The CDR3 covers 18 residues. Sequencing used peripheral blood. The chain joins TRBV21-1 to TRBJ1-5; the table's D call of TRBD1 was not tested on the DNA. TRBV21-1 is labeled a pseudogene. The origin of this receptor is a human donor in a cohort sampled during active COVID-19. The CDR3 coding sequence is TGTGCCAGCACCAACCCCCGGACAGACTTAGAGTTGGATCAGCCCCAGCATTTT. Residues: CASTNPRTDLELDQPQHF.